The 30 T cell receptor beta chains given below trace back to one sample, sequenced in a study of blood T cell repertoires in COVID-19. Profiling relied on immunoSEQ multiplex PCR, and the TCRdb table lists in-frame clones only, not all of them. Among more than 200,000 clones listed, 70% to 90% were seen once. Material: peripheral blood. The receptors were sampled from a young woman with COVID-19, enrolled during active disease.

The chain combines TRBV24-1 with TRBJ1-4; 8 bases agree with TRBD1. This CDR3 region has 15 residues. In germline, CDR1 is KGHDR, CDR2 SFDVKD. V shed 4 bases and J 5 bases; nucleotides not matched to a gene: 5. The CDR3 bases are TGTGCCACCAGTGACAACGGACAGGGAAATGAAAAACTGTTTTTT. Its translation: CATSDNGQGNEKLFF.

The CDR3 loop reads CAWEGSGSYNEQFF. In nucleotides, the CDR3 is TGTGCCTGGGAAGGTAGCGGCTCCTACAATGAGCAGTTCTTC. The chain employs TRBV30 and TRBJ2-1; TRBD2 might be the D (6 bases). Germline V CDR1 and CDR2: GTSNPN, SVGIG (reference sequence). With 5 bases removed from V and 0 bases from J, the gap between germline ends came to 11 bases. The CDR3 is 14 amino acids.

V is TRBV10-3 and J is TRBJ1-2; D is ambiguous. The V end lost 0 bases, the J end lost 8 bases, and 19 bases lay between the germline ends. This CDR3 is 16 amino acids long. Germline V gives CDR1 ENHRY, CDR2 SYGVKD. CDR3 nucleotides: TGTGCCATCAGTGAGTCCAGCGGCAGCCAACCCGGCGGCTACACCTTC. It yields the protein CAISESSGSQPGGYTF.

The chain is built from TRBV4-1 and TRBJ2-2, with 12 bases matching TRBD1. The CDR3 is 17 amino acids. V dropped 4 bases and J dropped 6; count of bases not matched to a gene: 9. Per germline, CDR1 MGHRA and CDR2 YSYEKL. The CDR3 DNA reads TGCGCCAGCAGCCCCAATCCGGGACAGGGGGCGGCCGGGGAGCTGTTTTTT. It yields the protein CASSPNPGQGAAGELFF.

The gene calls are TRBV28 and TRBJ2-7; 13 nucleotides agree with TRBD2. V dropped 7 bases and J dropped 0; count of bases not matched to a gene: 12. This CDR3 comprises 18 residues. CDR1 and CDR2 (germline): MDHEN, SYDVKM. The CDR3 nucleotides are TGTGCCAGCACCCATCCACTAGCGGGGGGGACTAGCTCCTACGAGCAGTACTTC. Translated, it gives CASTHPLAGGTSSYEQYF.

The chain employs TRBV24-1 and TRBJ2-2; D possibly corresponds to TRBD1 (5 bases). This CDR3 is built from 14 residues. Germline loops: CDR1 KGHDR, CDR2 SFDVKD. V lost 7 bases and J 0 bases, leaving 8 bases between the germline ends. CDR3 in amino acids: CATRDTTNTGELFF. The CDR3 DNA follows: TGTGCCACCAGGGACACAACGAACACCGGGGAGCTGTTTTTT.

This clone appeared once. The chain recombines TRBV25-1 with TRBJ2-7; 7 bases match TRBD2. The CDR3 totals 16 residues. V shed 6 bases and J 0 bases; nucleotides not matched to a gene: 11. Germline V gene lookup returns CDR1 MGHDK and CDR2 SYGVNS. The CDR3 reads CASRGLQAPSSYEQYF. DNA of the CDR3: TGTGCCAGCAGGGGACTACAGGCTCCGAGCTCCTACGAGCAGTACTTC.

This chain connects TRBV14 to TRBJ1-1, with 7 bases fitting TRBD1. The V and J ends lost 5 bases and 7 bases, in that order; junction bases with no gene match: 13. The CDR3 is 15 amino acids. CDR1 and CDR2 from the germline V gene are SGHDN and FVKESK. As DNA, the CDR3 is TGTGCCAGCAGCGGCGATACAGGGGAAGGGGATGAAGCTTTCTTT. It translates to CASSGDTGEGDEAFF.

The chain joins TRBV5-5 to TRBJ2-1; 7 bases are a match to TRBD2. Germline CDR1 and CDR2: SGHKS and YYEKEE (reference sequence). The CDR3 has 16 amino acids. After removal of 0 bases from V and 2 bases from J, the junction contained 5 bases not matched to a gene. The CDR3 DNA reads TGTGCCAGCAGCTTGGTCCCTAGCGGTCCCTACAATGAGCAGTTCTTC. This translates into CASSLVPSGPYNEQFF. The full variable domain, in which reference TRBV5-5 and TRBJ2-1 provide the parts outside the CDR3, is DAGVTQSPTHLIKTRGQQVTLRCSPISGHKSVSWYQQVLGQGPQFIFQYYEKEERGRGNFPDRFSARQFPNYSSELNVNALLLGDSALYLCASSLVPSGPYNEQFFGPGTRLTVL.

The chain combines TRBV27 with TRBJ2-1; 7 positions agree with TRBD2. Unmatched junction bases numbered 8, after V lost 7 bases and J lost 8 bases. Germline CDR1 is MNHEY and CDR2 is SMNVEV (reference sequence). This CDR3 has 13 amino acids. The CDR3 DNA reads TGTGCCAGCAACAACCTGGGGAGGGATGAGCAGTTCTTC. It is translated as CASNNLGRDEQFF.

The chain is built from TRBV15 and TRBJ1-4, with D maybe TRBD1 (6 bases). CDR1 and CDR2 (germline): LNHNV, YYDKDF (reference sequence). Trimming pared 3 bases from V and 8 bases from J, leaving 16 bases between. CDR3 length equals 15 residues. The CDR3 here is CATSRVQGPGEKLFF. The DNA for the CDR3 is TGTGCCACCAGCAGGGTACAGGGCCCGGGGGAAAAACTGTTTTTT.

The gene calls are TRBV7-9 and TRBJ1-5; TRBD1 might be the D (6 bases). The CDR3 spans 14 residues. Germline V CDR1 and CDR2: SEHNR, FQNEAQ (reference sequence). Trimming cost V 4 bases and J 4 bases, with 11 bases left between them. The CDR3 spells CASSSRDNNQPQHF. CDR3 nucleotide sequence: TGTGCCAGCAGCTCCAGGGACAATAATCAGCCCCAGCATTTT.

The V call is TRBV5-1, the J call TRBJ1-4, with 9 bases matching TRBD1. The V segment lost 2 bases and the J segment 6 bases; nucleotides outside the gene matches: 5. CDR1 and CDR2 from the germline V gene are SGHRS and YFSETQ. The CDR3 totals 15 residues. CDR3 in DNA: TGCGCCAGCAGCTTACGGGGACAGGGTGATGAAAAACTGTTTTTT. It codes for CASSLRGQGDEKLFF.

The chain recombines TRBV7-2 with TRBJ1-1; 10 bases align to TRBD1. J gave up 3 bases and V 4 bases, and 8 bases lay outside the gene matches. Germline loops: CDR1 SGHTA, CDR2 FQGNSA. The CDR3 extends over 16 amino acids. The CDR3 nucleotides are TGTGCCAGCAGCTCCCCGGGGGGACAGGGGCACACTGAAGCTTTCTTT. Its translation: CASSSPGGQGHTEAFF.

The rearrangement uses TRBV12-5 and TRBJ1-1, with TRBD1 as a possible D gene (5 bases). Germline CDR1 is LGHNT and CDR2 is FRNRAP. Between the trimmed V and J ends, which lost 8 bases and 3 bases, there was a span of 19 bases. The CDR3 covers 15 residues. The CDR3 sequence is CASRWGYSGDTEAFF. The CDR3 DNA sequence: TGTGCTAGTCGATGGGGGTATAGCGGGGACACTGAAGCTTTCTTT.

The chain has TRBV4-1 and TRBJ1-5; 8 bases map to TRBD1. With 4 bases clipped from V and 2 bases from J, the junction kept 4 bases outside the gene matches. The germline gives CDR1 MGHRA, CDR2 YSYEKL. The CDR3 sequence is 15 residues long. CDR3 in DNA: TGCGCCAGCAGCCTGAACAGGGGGGGCAATCAGCCCCAGCATTTT. Protein product: CASSLNRGGNQPQHF.

The count of this clone is one. CDR3 coding DNA: TGTGCCAGCAGCTCCCAGGGGCGCGGAACGGCCGACTACGAGCAGTACTTC. This sequence encodes CASSSQGRGTADYEQYF. The V and J genes are TRBV7-6 and TRBJ2-7; weak D call: TRBD1 (6 bases). Germline CDR1 SGHVS, CDR2 FNYEAQ. The CDR3 consists of 17 residues. V gave up 4 bases and J gave up 3 bases, with 22 bases separating them.

J is TRBJ2-7 and V is TRBV27; tentative D call: TRBD2 (5 bases). CDR3 length equals 13 residues. Germline V gene sequence: CDR1 MNHEY, CDR2 SMNVEV (reference sequence). Trimming took 0 bases from V and 5 from J, leaving 8 bases between them. The CDR3 reads CASSLSNGNEQYF. The CDR3 DNA reads TGTGCCAGCAGTTTATCGAACGGGAACGAGCAGTACTTC.

The rearrangement joins TRBV5-1 to TRBJ2-7, with 13 positions matching TRBD2. This CDR3 contains 16 residues. J lost 2 bases, V lost 4 bases, and 6 bases had no gene match. Germline V CDR1 and CDR2: SGHRS, YFSETQ. CDR3 DNA sequence: TGCGCCAGCAGCCCAGGACTAGCGGGGGACCCCTACGAGCAGTACTTC. Translation gives CASSPGLAGDPYEQYF.

The chain links TRBV11-2 to TRBJ2-7, with D perhaps matching TRBD1 (6 bases). The CDR3 loop spans 16 amino acids. The V gene lost 5 bases and the J gene lost 7 bases, with 24 bases spanning the gap. Germline V gene lookup returns CDR1 SGHAT and CDR2 FQNNGV. The CDR3 loop reads CASSNLKEGHPREQYF. The CDR3, as DNA: TGTGCCAGCAGCAATTTAAAAGAGGGACACCCTCGGGAGCAGTACTTC.

This sequence joins TRBV19 and TRBJ2-2, with D possibly matching TRBD2 (5 bases). Per germline, CDR1 LNHDA and CDR2 SQIVND (reference sequence). V was shortened by 5 bases and J by 5 bases, with 15 bases between the two germline ends. The CDR3 covers 15 residues. The CDR3 DNA follows: TGTGCCAGTAGTTGGCGCTTACCGGGGACCGGGGAGCTGTTTTTT. This gives the protein CASSWRLPGTGELFF.

This clone was seen more than once but under ten times. The genes are TRBV30 and TRBJ2-1, with D perhaps TRBD2 (6 bases). Trimming cost V 0 bases and J 4 bases, with 13 bases left between them. The CDR3 extends over 15 amino acids. The V gene's germline CDR1 is GTSNPN and CDR2 SVGIG (reference sequence). In DNA, the CDR3 is TGTGCCTGGAGTGTCACAACTAGCTATTACAATGAGCAGTTCTTC. Translated: CAWSVTTSYYNEQFF.

The chain combines TRBV24-1 with TRBJ1-5; 8 nucleotides match TRBD1. This CDR3 has 17 residues. Germline V CDR1 and CDR2: KGHDR, SFDVKD. V lost 4 bases to trimming and J lost 4 bases; unmatched junction nucleotides: 11. CDR3 sequence (DNA): TGTGCCACCAGTGAAGGGGGCAGGGGGCTAATGAATCAGCCCCAGCATTTT. Translating gives CATSEGGRGLMNQPQHF.

V usage is TRBV3-1 (or the pseudogene TRBV3-2) and J usage is TRBJ1-2; a possible D gene is TRBD1 (6 bases). The CDR3 is 15 amino acids. V lost 0 bases to trimming and J lost 4 bases, with 12 bases between them. Germline V lookup: CDR1 LGHDT, CDR2 YNNKEL (reference sequence). The CDR3 nucleotides read TGTGCCAGCAGCCAAGAGTTGGGACATTCCTATGGCTACACCTTC. Its protein is CASSQELGHSYGYTF.

The J gene is TRBJ2-5, the V gene TRBV5-1; 8 nucleotides align to TRBD2. The germline V gene encodes CDR1 SGHRS and CDR2 YFSETQ. V shed 7 bases and J 2 bases; nucleotides not matched to a gene: 7. The CDR3 covers 14 residues. CDR3 protein: CASGPSGGQETQYF. The CDR3 region has the DNA TGCGCCAGCGGCCCATCGGGAGGGCAAGAGACCCAGTACTTC.

This rearrangement joins TRBV5-1 to TRBJ2-2; D gene uncertain. The V end was cut by 1 base, the J end by 4 bases, with 5 bases between. This CDR3 spans 13 amino acids. Per germline, CDR1 SGHRS and CDR2 YFSETQ. CDR3: CASSLRSTGELFF. CDR3 DNA: TGCGCCAGCAGCTTGAGGAGCACCGGGGAGCTGTTTTTT.

The chain carries TRBV24-1 and TRBJ2-1; D might be TRBD2 (6 bases). The V end lost 3 bases, the J end lost 8 bases, and 7 bases lay between the germline ends. The CDR3 runs to 12 residues. CDR1 is KGHDR and CDR2 is SFDVKD in the germline V gene. This CDR3 reads CATSDRGYEQFF. DNA of the CDR3: TGTGCCACCAGTGATCGGGGGTATGAGCAGTTCTTC.

The chain carries TRBV3-1 (or the pseudogene TRBV3-2) and TRBJ2-3; 9 nucleotides agree with TRBD2. Germline V lookup: CDR1 LGHDT, CDR2 YNNKEL (reference sequence). V gave up 1 base and J gave up 7 bases; unmatched junction bases: 6. The CDR3 is 15 amino acids. This CDR3 is CASSQAPGLANTQYF. CDR3 nucleotide sequence: TGTGCCAGCAGCCAAGCTCCGGGACTAGCTAATACGCAGTATTTT.

CDR3 coding DNA: TGTGCCAGCGATCTCACCGGGACAGGTAGGACTGAAGCTTTCTTT. It is translated as CASDLTGTGRTEAFF. The chain uses TRBV27 and TRBJ1-1; 8 bases match TRBD1. The germline CDR1 and CDR2 sequences are MNHEY and SMNVEV (reference sequence). The junction had 13 bases not matched to a gene; V was cut back by 8 bases and J by 5 bases. This CDR3 is built from 15 residues.

This chain joins TRBV3-1 (or the pseudogene TRBV3-2) and TRBJ1-2; D not certain. The CDR3 has 14 residues. Germline lookup yields CDR1 LGHDT and CDR2 YNNKEL (reference sequence). The ends were cut back, 1 base at V and 4 bases at J, with 10 bases in the middle. For the CDR3, the DNA is TGTGCCAGCAGCCAAGTGGACGGGAGCTATGGCTACACCTTC. Its translation: CASSQVDGSYGYTF.